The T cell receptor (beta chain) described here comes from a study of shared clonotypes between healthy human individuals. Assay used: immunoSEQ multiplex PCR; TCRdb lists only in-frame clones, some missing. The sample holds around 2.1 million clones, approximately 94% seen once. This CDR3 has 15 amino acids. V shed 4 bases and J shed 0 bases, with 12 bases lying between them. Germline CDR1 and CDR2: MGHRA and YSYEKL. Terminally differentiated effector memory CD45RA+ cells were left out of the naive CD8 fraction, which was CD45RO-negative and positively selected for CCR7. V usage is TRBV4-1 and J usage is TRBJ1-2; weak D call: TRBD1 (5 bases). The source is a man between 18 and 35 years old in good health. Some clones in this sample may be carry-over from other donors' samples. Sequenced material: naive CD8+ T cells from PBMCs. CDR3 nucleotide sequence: TGCGCCAGCAGCCGGGAAAGCAGGGCTAACTATGGCTACACCTTC. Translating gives CASSRESRANYGYTF.